The present entry profiles one T cell receptor beta chain with its context. Individuals aged roughly 18 to 95 years were recruited from approximately 24 US areas. The sample belongs to a study of blood T cell repertoires in COVID-19. Using immunoSEQ multiplex PCR, the repertoire was profiled, and TCRdb retains in-frame clones only, with some absent. Among roughly 300,000 clones listed, 87% were seen once. This CDR3 is built from 16 residues. The germline V gene has CDR1 SGDLS and CDR2 YYNGEE. V lost 3 bases and J lost 0, with 14 bases in between. The rearrangement links TRBV9 to TRBJ2-3; TRBD2 might be the D (5 bases). Sequencing input: PBMCs or T cells enriched from blood (not recorded which). The sequence was collected from a woman in her thirties who had recovered from COVID-19. CDR3 nucleotide sequence: TGTGCCAGCAGCGCCTCCCCTAGCTATAGCACAGATACGCAGTATTTT. It specifies CASSASPSYSTDTQYF.